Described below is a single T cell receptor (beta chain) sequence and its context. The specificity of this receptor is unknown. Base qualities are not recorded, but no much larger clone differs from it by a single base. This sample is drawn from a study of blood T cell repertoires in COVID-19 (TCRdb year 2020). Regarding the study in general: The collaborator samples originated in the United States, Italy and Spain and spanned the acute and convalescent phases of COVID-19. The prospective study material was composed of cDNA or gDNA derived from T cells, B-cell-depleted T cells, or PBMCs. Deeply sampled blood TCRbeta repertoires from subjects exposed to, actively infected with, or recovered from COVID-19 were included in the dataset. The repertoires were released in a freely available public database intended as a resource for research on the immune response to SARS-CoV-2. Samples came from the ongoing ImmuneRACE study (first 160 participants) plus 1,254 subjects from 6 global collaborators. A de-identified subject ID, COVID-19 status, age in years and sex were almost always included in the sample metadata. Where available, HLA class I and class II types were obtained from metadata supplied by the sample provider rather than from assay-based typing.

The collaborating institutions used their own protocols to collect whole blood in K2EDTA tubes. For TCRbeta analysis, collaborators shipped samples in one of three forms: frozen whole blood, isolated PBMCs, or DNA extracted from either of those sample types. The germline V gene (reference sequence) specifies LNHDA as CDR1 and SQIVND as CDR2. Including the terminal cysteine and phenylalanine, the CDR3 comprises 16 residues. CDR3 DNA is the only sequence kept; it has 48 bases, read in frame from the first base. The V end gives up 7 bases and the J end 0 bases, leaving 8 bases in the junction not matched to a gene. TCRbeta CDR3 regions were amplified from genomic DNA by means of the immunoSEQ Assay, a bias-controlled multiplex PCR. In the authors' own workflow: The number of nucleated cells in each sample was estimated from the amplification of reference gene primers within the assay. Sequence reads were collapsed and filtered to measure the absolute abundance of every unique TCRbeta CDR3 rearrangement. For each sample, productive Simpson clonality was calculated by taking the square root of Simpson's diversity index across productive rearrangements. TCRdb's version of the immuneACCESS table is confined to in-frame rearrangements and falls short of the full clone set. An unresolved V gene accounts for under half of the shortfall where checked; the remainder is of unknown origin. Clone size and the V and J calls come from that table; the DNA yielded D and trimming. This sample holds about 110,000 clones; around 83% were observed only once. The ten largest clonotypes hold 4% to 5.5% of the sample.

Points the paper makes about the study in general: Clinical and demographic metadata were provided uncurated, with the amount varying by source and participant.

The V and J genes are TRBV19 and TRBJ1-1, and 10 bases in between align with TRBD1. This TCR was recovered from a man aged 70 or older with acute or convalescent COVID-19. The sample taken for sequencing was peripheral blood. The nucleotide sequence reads TGTGCCAGTACCATAGGGACAGGGGCGCTGAACACTGAAGCTTTCTTT. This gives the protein CASTIGTGALNTEAFF.